The TCR beta chain under discussion was sequenced for a study of shared T cell receptors in the human thymus. The CDR3 covers 14 residues. The germline V gene has CDR1 GTSNPN and CDR2 SVGIG (reference sequence). The V and J ends lost 0 bases and 4 bases respectively, with 10 bases between them. Here immunoSEQ multiplex PCR was the method, and the copy in TCRdb shows in-frame clones only, minus some. This sample has approximately 580,000 clones, with around 78% found just once. The sample also formed part of further work on human thymus T cells. From that study: Donor material was obtained from healthy Finnish infants undergoing corrective surgery for congenital heart defects. Corrective heart surgery yielded the resections from which the thymus tissue came. Blood and thymic repertoires both appeared biased in V and J gene usage. The related literature has documented a marked overlap of thymic repertoires among unrelated individuals.

This rearrangement joins TRBV30 to TRBJ2-1; TRBD2 is a possible D gene (5 bases). The sequenced material came from thymocytes. The TCR originated in a boy in the first two years of life with a congenital heart defect. CDR3 region: CAWSVSREYNEQFF. DNA for the CDR3: TGTGCCTGGAGTGTATCACGGGAATACAATGAGCAGTTCTTC.